These 20 T cell receptor beta chains came from one sample sequenced in a study of blood T cells in healthy people across ages. A second about 7 to 11 cycle PCR used barcoded and J-beta primers. TCRdb processed the 5' RACE reads anew with MiXCR; each CDR3 protein has one entry. Counted here are about 1.5 million distinct CDR3 sequences, 40% to 45% occurring once; the ten biggest clones make up roughly 3.7%. Sequenced material: blood. The receptors were sampled from a young woman in good health.

This clonotype was counted a few times. V gene TRBV29-1 combines with J gene TRBJ1-2; no definite D call. This CDR3 comprises 13 residues. V lost 2 bases to trimming and J lost 10 bases, with 17 bases between them. Per germline, CDR1 SQVTM and CDR2 ANQGSEA. CDR3 DNA: TGCAGCGTTGAATTACAGTCCCACGGGAACTACACCTTC. It translates to CSVELQSHGNYTF. Full variable domain (missing parts from reference TRBV29-1 and TRBJ1-2): SAVISQKPSRDICQRGTSLTIQCQVDSQVTMMFWYRQQPGQSLTLIATANQGSEATYESGFVIDKFPISRPNLTFSTLTVSNMSPEDSSIYLCSVELQSHGNYTFGSGTRLTVV.

This clonotype was seen more than once but under ten times. This chain uses TRBV30 with TRBJ2-3; 8 positions agree with TRBD2. Germline CDR1 GTSNPN, CDR2 SVGIG (reference sequence). The CDR3 covers 13 residues. The V gene end was trimmed by 0 bases and the J gene end by 13 bases; junction bases not matched to a gene: 9. The CDR3 region has the DNA TGTGCCTGGAGTGTACATAGCGGGGAGGTGGAGTATTTT. It specifies CAWSVHSGEVEYF.

The rearrangement links TRBV28 to TRBJ2-1; TRBD1 is a possible D gene (5 bases). V shed 6 bases and J shed 0 bases, with 15 bases lying between them. This CDR3 is built from 16 residues. Germline CDR1 and CDR2: MDHEN and SYDVKM. The CDR3 coding sequence is TGTGCCAGCAGCGGATTTAGGGGTCGCTCCTACAATGAGCAGTTCTTC. This gives the protein CASSGFRGRSYNEQFF.

In the case of this clonotype: One end of the junction varies from germline; a read error may be responsible. The rearrangement uses TRBV2 and TRBJ2-1; no clear D gene. CDR3 length equals 15 residues. Germline CDR1 is SNHLY and CDR2 is FYNNEI. The CDR3 spells CASGEETVIYNEQFF. The CDR3 DNA is TGTGCCAGCGGTGAAGAGACGGTTATCTACAATGAGCAGTTCTTC.

Written as DNA, the CDR3 is TGTGCCAGCAGCCAAGACGGGCGGGGGGCTTTCTTT. Translation gives CASSQDGRGAFF. This chain connects TRBV3-1 to TRBJ1-1, with a tentative D call TRBD1 (5 bases). This CDR3 contains 12 residues. Looked up from germline, CDR1 is LGHDT and CDR2 is YNNKEL (reference sequence). Trimming shortened V by 0 bases and J by 11 bases, and 10 bases separated the two germline ends.

In this sample, this clonotype turned up a few times. The chain is built from TRBV29-1 and TRBJ2-5; 10 nucleotides agree with TRBD1. Germline V gene lookup returns CDR1 SQVTM and CDR2 ANQGSEA. With 6 bases clipped from V and 4 bases from J, the junction kept 8 bases outside the gene matches. CDR3 length: 14 residues. In DNA, the CDR3 is TGCAGCGTAAACGACAGGGGGCGCGGAGAGACCCAGTACTTC. Translation gives CSVNDRGRGETQYF. The variable domain in full, with the rest retrieved from reference TRBV29-1 and TRBJ2-5, is SAVISQKPSRDICQRGTSLTIQCQVDSQVTMMFWYRQQPGQSLTLIATANQGSEATYESGFVIDKFPISRPNLTFSTLTVSNMSPEDSSIYLCSVNDRGRGETQYFGPGTRLLVL.

In this sample, this clonotype turned up a few times. The chain links TRBV20-1 to TRBJ2-1; 9 positions agree with TRBD2. V lost 4 bases to trimming and J lost 2 bases; unmatched junction nucleotides: 3. Germline V gene data show CDR1 as DFQATT and CDR2 as SNEGSKA (reference sequence). The CDR3 covers 14 residues. The CDR3 spells CSANPSGAYNEQFF. In DNA, the CDR3 is TGCAGTGCTAACCCTAGCGGGGCCTACAATGAGCAGTTCTTC.

This clonotype turned up a few times. The CDR3 DNA reads as TGTGCCAGCAGACCAGGACAGGGCGCCTATGGCTACACCTTC. Protein product: CASRPGQGAYGYTF. The J gene is TRBJ1-2, the V gene TRBV6-4; the match to TRBD1 covers 8 bases. Germline CDR1 and CDR2: MRHNA and SNTAGT. This CDR3 is 14 amino acids long. V gave up 6 bases and J gave up 4 bases; unmatched junction bases: 7.

The chain is built from TRBV4-2 and TRBJ1-2; D unresolved. V was trimmed by 1 base and J by 2 bases, leaving 8 bases between them. Germline V CDR1 and CDR2: LGHNA, YNFKEQ. The CDR3 sequence is 14 residues long. The CDR3 protein is CASSQAVENYGYTF. The CDR3 DNA reads TGTGCCAGCAGCCAAGCGGTTGAAAACTATGGCTACACCTTC.

The chain combines TRBV7-2 with TRBJ2-2; 9 bases are a match to TRBD2. This CDR3 has 15 residues. The germline CDR1 and CDR2 sequences are SGHTA and FQGNSA. Unmatched junction bases numbered 6, after V lost 6 bases and J lost 4 bases. This CDR3 reads CASRTAGGRTGELFF. CDR3 nucleotides: TGTGCCAGCAGGACCGCGGGGGGGCGCACCGGGGAGCTGTTTTTT.

The chain carries TRBV7-2 and TRBJ1-4; no clear D. This CDR3 is built from 13 residues. Trimming shortened V by 5 bases and J by 7 bases, and 11 bases separated the two germline ends. Germline CDR1 is SGHTA and CDR2 is FQGNSA. The chain's CDR3 is CASSPGPIEKLFF. Here the CDR3 DNA reads TGTGCCAGCAGCCCTGGTCCTATTGAAAAACTGTTTTTT.

This clonotype occurred a few times. V and J are TRBV20-1 and TRBJ1-1; D remains ambiguous. V lost 1 base, J lost 0 bases, and 12 bases lay in between. CDR1 and CDR2 from the germline V gene are DFQATT and SNEGSKA (reference sequence). The CDR3 length is 15 residues. The CDR3 region has the DNA TGCAGTGCTAGAGTCAGGTCGCGGATGAACACTGAAGCTTTCTTT. This codes for CSARVRSRMNTEAFF.

This chain connects TRBV29-1 to TRBJ1-2; D is perhaps TRBD1 (5 bases). CDR1 SQVTM and CDR2 ANQGSEA come from the germline V gene. The CDR3 sequence is 12 residues long. The V end was cut by 3 bases, the J end by 8 bases, with 13 bases between. The CDR3 spells CSVDRDHRGYTF. CDR3 nucleotides: TGCAGCGTTGACCGGGACCATAGGGGCTACACCTTC.

This clonotype was found a few times. J is TRBJ2-5 and V is TRBV4-1; D is unclear. The CDR3 is made up of 14 amino acids. V dropped 4 bases and J dropped 5 bases, with 14 bases sitting between them. The germline V gene encodes CDR1 MGHRA and CDR2 YSYEKL. CDR3 sequence: CASSPGPMTETQYF. In nucleotides, the CDR3 is TGCGCCAGCAGCCCCGGCCCCATGACGGAGACCCAGTACTTC.

This clonotype was recorded only once. CDR3: CSARGSTTYEQYF. CDR3 nucleotide sequence: TGCAGTGCTAGGGGGTCAACAACCTACGAGCAGTACTTC. The rearrangement links TRBV20-1 to TRBJ2-4; D not resolved. The J call is in doubt because the DNA end fits TRBJ2-7 better. Germline CDR1 is DFQATT and CDR2 is SNEGSKA (reference sequence). This CDR3 has 13 residues.

The chain recombines TRBV12-3 or TRBV12-4 with TRBJ2-1, with TRBD1 identical over 10 bases. V was clipped by 7 bases and J by 3 bases; unmatched bases: 6. CDR3 length: 15 amino acids. As DNA, the CDR3 is TGTGCCAGCACAAAGGACAGGGGGGTCTACAATGAGCAGTTCTTC. Amino acid sequence: CASTKDRGVYNEQFF.

This clonotype was detected once. The chain couples TRBV6-2 or TRBV6-3 to TRBJ1-1, with 7 bases that match TRBD1. CDR1 and CDR2 from the germline V gene are MNHEY and SVGEGT. This CDR3 has 19 residues. Trimming at V came to 2 bases and at J to 0 bases, leaving 15 bases not matched to a gene. The CDR3 DNA reads as TGTGCCAGCAGTTACAGGGTCCGGGACAGAACTACTTTGAACACTGAAGCTTTCTTT. Encoded protein: CASSYRVRDRTTLNTEAFF.

This clonotype was counted at least ten times. V usage is TRBV12-3 or TRBV12-4 and J usage is TRBJ2-1; D remains ambiguous. The V and J ends lost 6 bases and 8 bases respectively, with 11 bases between them. The CDR3 totals 12 residues. The DNA for the CDR3 is TGTGCCAGCAGAGATCCCCCACATGAGCAGTTCTTC. Protein sequence: CASRDPPHEQFF.

The rearrangement links TRBV18 to TRBJ1-1; D gene uncertain. V was trimmed by 6 bases and J by 8 bases, leaving 25 bases between them. Germline lookup yields CDR1 KGHSH and CDR2 LQKENI. The CDR3 is 16 amino acids. This CDR3 is CASSQSGTQTSPEAFF. The CDR3 bases are TGTGCCAGCTCCCAGTCGGGAACGCAAACCAGTCCCGAAGCTTTCTTT.

This clonotype has only one observation. The rearrangement links TRBV4-1 to TRBJ1-2; TRBD1 matches 8 bases. The CDR3 totals 19 residues. V was clipped by 0 bases and J by 5 bases; unmatched bases: 17. The V gene's germline CDR1 is MGHRA and CDR2 YSYEKL. The CDR3, as DNA: TGCGCCAGCAGCCAAGATCGAGGCAGGGGGCTATCTACTCAGTATGGCTACACCTTC. This sequence encodes CASSQDRGRGLSTQYGYTF.